The source of this T cell receptor beta chain is a study of radiation and T cells in renal cell carcinoma. Study overall: Nephrectomy followed 15 Gy stereotactic body radiation by 4 weeks. Regarding the study as a whole: From baseline, blood top tumor clonotypes peaked at 2 weeks post-radiation.

Time point denoted: blood 2 weeks post-SBRT. Documented treatment: 15 Gy SBRT to primary tumor, nephrectomy 4 weeks later. Worth noting for this clone: Its matching antigen is unknown.

This table comes from immunoSEQ multiplex PCR, and its TCRdb copy is limited to in-frame clones, with some not included. The table lists about 150,000 clones, over 80% of them singletons. From germline, CDR1 is SEHNR and CDR2 FQNEAQ (reference sequence). Deletions cut 1 base from V and 7 bases from J, with 16 bases between. This CDR3 has 15 amino acids. V usage is TRBV7-9 and J usage is TRBJ1-1; D is ambiguous. The material sequenced was blood, taken from a patient whose treatment included radiotherapy and nephrectomy. This sequence was found in a woman aged 50 to 60 with renal cell carcinoma. CDR3 loop: CASSLGAGRASEAFF. CDR3 DNA sequence: TGTGCCAGCAGCTTAGGGGCCGGCAGAGCGAGTGAAGCTTTCTTT.